The following is a T cell receptor (beta chain) sequence with its context. Its specificity is not known. Treatment indicated: oral pan-JAK inhibitor, 5-10 mg twice daily. Peripheral blood, together with lesional scalp punch biopsies, was collected from alopecia areata patients. The sample comes from a study of CD8+ T cells in alopecia areata. On the study more broadly: Disease severity was quantified as SALT score of affected scalp area. Whole-study findings and limits: It was lesional scalp, especially alopecia totalis/universalis, that showed higher clonality than normal scalp.

V lost 0 bases to trimming and J lost 6 bases, with 11 bases between them. The CDR3 is 14 amino acids. Germline V gene lookup returns CDR1 GTSNPN and CDR2 SVGIG (reference sequence). Following extraction, RNA underwent reverse transcription to cDNA, which served as the sequencing template. Profiled with immunoSEQ multiplex PCR; TCRdb holds only in-frame clones, not every one. The sample carries 190,000 or so clones, roughly 62% recorded once. V is TRBV30 and J is TRBJ2-2, with D uncertain. The material was CD8+ T cells sorted from blood, obtained at week 24, from a patient treated with tofacitinib. This receptor was identified in a human donor with alopecia areata. Here the CDR3 DNA reads TGTGCCTGGAGTGTCAGCAAAATCCCCGGGGAGCTGTTTTTT. It is translated as CAWSVSKIPGELFF.